Listed below are T cell receptor beta chains from one sample, sequenced in a study of shared clonotypes between healthy human individuals. Sequenced by immunoSEQ multiplex PCR; TCRdb stores in-frame clones only, minus some. The data show 530,000 or so clones, with about three quarters seen just once and around 13% held by the top ten. The sample consisted of PBMCs. The receptor source for this set is a woman aged 35 to 49 in good health. Some clones in this sample may be carry-over from other donors' samples. Both conserved end residues are part of each CDR3. The D gene is left open where the match is weak. Expanded clones get a size class; other rows say once, few or many, or leave the size out.

DNA: TGTGCCAGCTCGATTTCCGGGACGTTGGCCGGGGGGCAGCAGTTCTTC; CDR3: CASSISGTLAGGQQFF; V: TRBV18; J: TRBJ2-1; size: -; D: -
DNA: TGTGCCAGCTCACCATTAGGACTAGCGGGAGCTCCGGGCGGGGAGCTGTTTTTT; CDR3: CASSPLGLAGAPGGELFF; V: TRBV18; J: TRBJ2-2; size: -; D: TRBD2
DNA: TGTGCCAGCGGTGGGGACAGGGAAATTAGTGGCTACACCTTC; CDR3: CASGGDREISGYTF; V: TRBV2; J: TRBJ1-2; size: -; D: TRBD1
DNA: TGTGCCAGCAGCCAACGGGACAGTCGCGATGAGCAGTTCTTC; CDR3: CASSQRDSRDEQFF; V: TRBV14; J: TRBJ2-1; size: -; D: TRBD1
DNA: TGCGCCAGCAGCCTGGGACAGGGACCCTACGAGCAGTACTTC; CDR3: CASSLGQGPYEQYF; V: TRBV5-1; J: TRBJ2-7; size: -; D: TRBD1
DNA: TGTGCCAGCAGTTTTCGAAGTTCAAAGGGGCAGTACTTC; CDR3: CASSFRSSKGQYF; V: TRBV28; J: TRBJ2-7; size: -; D: -
DNA: TGTGCCAGAAGCTTGTCTAAGCGGGAGGAGGGGAATGAGCAGTTCTTC; CDR3: CARSLSKREEGNEQFF; V: TRBV5-3; J: TRBJ2-1; size: -; D: TRBD2
DNA: TGTGCCAGCACTCTACAGGGGGCTGAAGCTTTCTTT; CDR3: CASTLQGAEAFF; V: TRBV6-6; J: TRBJ1-1; size: -; D: TRBD1
DNA: TGTGCCTGGAGTGTAAAGGGCGGTACCGGGGAGCTGTTTTTT; CDR3: CAWSVKGGTGELFF; V: TRBV30; J: TRBJ2-2; size: few; D: -
DNA: TGTGCCAGCAGCGGGACTAGCGGAGAGAACACCGGGGAGCTGTTTTTT; CDR3: CASSGTSGENTGELFF; V: TRBV21-1; J: TRBJ2-2; size: -; D: -
DNA: TGCAGCGTGGGGACTAGCGGGAGCAATGAGCAGTTCTTC; CDR3: CSVGTSGSNEQFF; V: TRBV29-1; J: TRBJ2-1; size: -; D: TRBD2
DNA: TGTGCCAGCTCCCTAACTAGCGGGAGCCGGGGTGAGCAGTTCTTC; CDR3: CASSLTSGSRGEQFF; V: TRBV18; J: TRBJ2-1; size: -; D: TRBD2
DNA: TGTGCCAGCAGCTTAGCGCGGGAGGCTCAGGGGGAGACCCAGTACTTC; CDR3: CASSLAREAQGETQYF; V: TRBV7-6; J: TRBJ2-5; size: -; D: TRBD2
DNA: TGTGCCAGCAGTACGTTAAGGGGAAATGAAAAACTGTTTTTT; CDR3: CASSTLRGNEKLFF; V: TRBV28; J: TRBJ1-4; size: few; D: -
DNA: TGTGCCAGCAGCGTAGGTGGGTTGAACACCGGGGAGCTGTTTTTT; CDR3: CASSVGGLNTGELFF; V: TRBV9; J: TRBJ2-2; size: -; D: -
DNA: TGTGCCAGCAGCCCGGGACAGTACAATGAGCAGTTCTTC; CDR3: CASSPGQYNEQFF; V: TRBV7-8; J: TRBJ2-1; size: -; D: TRBD1
DNA: TGTGCCAGCAGTCGTCCCGGGACTAGCGGGAGTACCGAGCAGTACTTC; CDR3: CASSRPGTSGSTEQYF; V: TRBV11-1; J: TRBJ2-7; size: -; D: TRBD2
DNA: TGTGCCAGCAGCCCCTCGACAGGGCACATGAACACTGAAGCTTTCTTT; CDR3: CASSPSTGHMNTEAFF; V: TRBV7-2; J: TRBJ1-1; size: -; D: TRBD1
DNA: TGTGCCAGCAGCTTATCTGGGTCGGGCAATCAGCCCCAGCATTTT; CDR3: CASSLSGSGNQPQHF; V: TRBV7-2; J: TRBJ1-5; size: -; D: -
DNA: TGTGCCAGTAGTATAGGCCTTTATAGCTCAGATACGCAGTATTTT; CDR3: CASSIGLYSSDTQYF; V: TRBV19; J: TRBJ2-3; size: few; D: -
DNA: TGCGCCAGCAGCTTGGCGCAGGGCGCCATGAACACTGAAGCTTTCTTT; CDR3: CASSLAQGAMNTEAFF; V: TRBV5-1; J: TRBJ1-1; size: -; D: -
DNA: TGTGCCAGCAGCTCCCTGGACAGGGGCGACTCCTACGAGCAGTACTTC; CDR3: CASSSLDRGDSYEQYF; V: TRBV5-5; J: TRBJ2-7; size: -; D: TRBD1
DNA: TGTGCCAGCAGCCCCGGGACAGCCAGCTCTGGGGCCAACGTCCTGACTTTC; CDR3: CASSPGTASSGANVLTF; V: TRBV5-5; J: TRBJ2-6; size: -; D: TRBD1
DNA: TGTGCCAGCAGTTACCGAACAATTAGCGGGACTACCGAGCAGTACTTC; CDR3: CASSYRTISGTTEQYF; V: TRBV6-5; J: TRBJ2-7; size: -; D: TRBD2
DNA: TGTGCCATCAGGGGGACGACCCCAATCTGGTTCTTC; CDR3: CAIRGTTPIWFF; V: TRBV10-3; J: TRBJ2-1; size: -; D: -
DNA: TGTGCCAGTAGAGACAGGGATGGGAGCAATCAGCCCCAGCATTTT; CDR3: CASRDRDGSNQPQHF; V: TRBV19; J: TRBJ1-5; size: once; D: TRBD1
DNA: TGCGCCAGCAGCTTGTTTGGGGGAGTGAGCACAGATACGCAGTATTTT; CDR3: CASSLFGGVSTDTQYF; V: TRBV5-1; J: TRBJ2-3; size: -; D: -
DNA: TGCGCCAGCAGCCCCATGGAGCGGGAGGGGGATGAGCAGTTCTTC; CDR3: CASSPMEREGDEQFF; V: TRBV5-1; J: TRBJ2-1; size: -; D: TRBD2
DNA: TGCGCCAGCAGCCCTATCGGGTCCACCGGGGAGCTGTTTTTT; CDR3: CASSPIGSTGELFF; V: TRBV4-3; J: TRBJ2-2; size: -; D: -
DNA: TGTGCCAGCAGCCTAGGACAGATTGAGCAGTTCTTC; CDR3: CASSLGQIEQFF; V: TRBV11-1; J: TRBJ2-1; size: few; D: -
DNA: TGTGCCAGTAATTCTACAGGGGGCTCCACCTACGAGCAGTACTTC; CDR3: CASNSTGGSTYEQYF; V: TRBV19; J: TRBJ2-7; size: -; D: TRBD1
DNA: TGTGCCAGCAGCGTAGCGGATGACGGGGAGCTGTTTTTT; CDR3: CASSVADDGELFF; V: TRBV9; J: TRBJ2-2; size: -; D: -
DNA: TGTGCCAGCAGCTTCAGCCCGCTCGAGCAGTACTTC; CDR3: CASSFSPLEQYF; V: TRBV7-2; J: TRBJ2-7; size: -; D: -
DNA: TGCGCCAGCAGTCAATCGTGGACAGGGGTGGCCACTGAAGCTTTCTTT; CDR3: CASSQSWTGVATEAFF; V: TRBV23-1; J: TRBJ1-1; size: -; D: TRBD1
DNA: TGTGCCAGCAGCAAAGGGGGAGGGCCCCACAATGAGCAGTTCTTC; CDR3: CASSKGGGPHNEQFF; V: TRBV27; J: TRBJ2-1; size: -; D: -
DNA: TGTGCCAGCAGCCCGGACGGGCCCTACGAGCAGTACTTC; CDR3: CASSPDGPYEQYF; V: TRBV5-4; J: TRBJ2-7; size: -; D: -
DNA: TGTGCCAGCAGCTTAACGGCTAGCGGGAGCCCACTCGAGCAGTACTTC; CDR3: CASSLTASGSPLEQYF; V: TRBV7-3; J: TRBJ2-7; size: -; D: TRBD2
DNA: TGCGCCAGCAGCCAAGACCCGCAGGGTTTTGGTGAAAAACTGTTTTTT; CDR3: CASSQDPQGFGEKLFF; V: TRBV4-1; J: TRBJ1-4; size: -; D: -
DNA: TGTGCCTGGAGTAACGCGGACAGGGGAAGTGAGCAGTTCTTC; CDR3: CAWSNADRGSEQFF; V: TRBV30; J: TRBJ2-1; size: -; D: TRBD1
DNA: TGTGCCAGCAGTAGGACAGGGGCGAGGGGGGCCAACGTCCTGACTTTC; CDR3: CASSRTGARGANVLTF; V: TRBV28; J: TRBJ2-6; size: -; D: TRBD1
DNA: TGTGCCAGCAGCGCCCGGGGACTAGCGGAACACAATGAGCAGTTCTTC; CDR3: CASSARGLAEHNEQFF; V: TRBV9; J: TRBJ2-1; size: -; D: TRBD2